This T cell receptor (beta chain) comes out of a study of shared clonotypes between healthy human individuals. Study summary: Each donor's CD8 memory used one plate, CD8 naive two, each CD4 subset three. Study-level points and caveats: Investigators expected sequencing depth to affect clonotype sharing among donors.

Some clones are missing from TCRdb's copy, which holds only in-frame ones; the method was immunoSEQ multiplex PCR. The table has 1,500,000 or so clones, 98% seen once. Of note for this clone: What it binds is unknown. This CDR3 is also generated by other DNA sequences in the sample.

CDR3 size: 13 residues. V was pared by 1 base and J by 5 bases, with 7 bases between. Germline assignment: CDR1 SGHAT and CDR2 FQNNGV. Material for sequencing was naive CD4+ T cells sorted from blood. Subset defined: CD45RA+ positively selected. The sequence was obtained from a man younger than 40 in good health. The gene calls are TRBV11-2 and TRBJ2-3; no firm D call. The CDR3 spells CASSLGRKDTQYF. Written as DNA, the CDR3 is TGTGCCAGCAGCTTAGGGCGCAAAGATACGCAGTATTTT.